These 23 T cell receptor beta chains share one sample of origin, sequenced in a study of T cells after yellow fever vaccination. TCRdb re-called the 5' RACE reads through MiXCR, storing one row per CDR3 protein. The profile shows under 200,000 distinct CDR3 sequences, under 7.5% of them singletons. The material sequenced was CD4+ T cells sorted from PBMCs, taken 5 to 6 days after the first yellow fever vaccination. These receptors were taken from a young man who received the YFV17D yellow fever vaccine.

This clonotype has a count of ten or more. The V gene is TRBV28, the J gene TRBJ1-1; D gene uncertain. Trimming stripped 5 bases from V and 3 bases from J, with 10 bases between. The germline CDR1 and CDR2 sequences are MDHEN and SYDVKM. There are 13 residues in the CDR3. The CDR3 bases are TGTGCCAGCAGTGGCGGGAGGTACACTGAAGCTTTCTTT. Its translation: CASSGGRYTEAFF.

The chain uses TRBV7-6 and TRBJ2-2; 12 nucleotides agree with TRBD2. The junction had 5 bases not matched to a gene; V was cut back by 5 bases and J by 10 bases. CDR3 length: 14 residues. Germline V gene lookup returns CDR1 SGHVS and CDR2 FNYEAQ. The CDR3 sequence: CASSRTSGEVELFF. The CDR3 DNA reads TGTGCCAGCAGCCGGACTAGCGGGGAGGTGGAGCTGTTTTTT.

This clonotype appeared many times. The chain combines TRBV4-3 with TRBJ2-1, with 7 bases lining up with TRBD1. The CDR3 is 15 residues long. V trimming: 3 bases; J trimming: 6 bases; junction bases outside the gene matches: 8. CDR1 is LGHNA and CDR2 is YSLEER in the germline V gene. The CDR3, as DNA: TGCGCCAGCAGCCATAGACAGGGCGGAGGCAATGAGCAGTTCTTC. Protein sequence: CASSHRQGGGNEQFF.

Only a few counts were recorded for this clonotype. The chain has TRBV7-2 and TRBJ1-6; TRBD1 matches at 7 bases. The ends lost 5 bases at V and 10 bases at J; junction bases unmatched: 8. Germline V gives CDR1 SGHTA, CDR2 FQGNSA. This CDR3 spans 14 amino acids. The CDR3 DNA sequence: TGTGCCAGCAGCATTTCAGGGGGACGGTCACCCCTCCACTTT. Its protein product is CASSISGGRSPLHF.

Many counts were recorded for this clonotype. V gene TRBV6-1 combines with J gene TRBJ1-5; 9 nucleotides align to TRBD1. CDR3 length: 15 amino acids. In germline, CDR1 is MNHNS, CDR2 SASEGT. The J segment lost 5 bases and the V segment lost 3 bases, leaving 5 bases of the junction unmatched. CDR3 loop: CASSDGTGWDQPQHF. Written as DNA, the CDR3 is TGTGCCAGCAGTGACGGGACAGGGTGGGATCAGCCCCAGCATTTT.

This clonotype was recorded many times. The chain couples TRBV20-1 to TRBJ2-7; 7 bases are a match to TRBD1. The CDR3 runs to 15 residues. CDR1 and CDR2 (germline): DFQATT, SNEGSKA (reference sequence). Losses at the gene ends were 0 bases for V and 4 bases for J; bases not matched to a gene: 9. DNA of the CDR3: TGCAGTGCTAGAGATCCCAGGGGGTTAGGGTACGAGCAGTACGTC. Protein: CSARDPRGLGYEQYV.

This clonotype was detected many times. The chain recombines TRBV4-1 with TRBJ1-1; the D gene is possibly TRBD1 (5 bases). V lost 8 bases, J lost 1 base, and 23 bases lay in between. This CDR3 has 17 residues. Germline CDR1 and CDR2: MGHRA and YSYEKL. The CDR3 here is CASRAPTRGVRNTEAFF. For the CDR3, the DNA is TGCGCCAGCCGGGCGCCCACGAGGGGAGTAAGGAACACTGAAGCTTTCTTT.

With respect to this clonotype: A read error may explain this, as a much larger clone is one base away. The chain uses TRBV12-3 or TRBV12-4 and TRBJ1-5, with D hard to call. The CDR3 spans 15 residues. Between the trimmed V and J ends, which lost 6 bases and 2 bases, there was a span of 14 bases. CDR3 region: CASRAVGAGNQPQHF. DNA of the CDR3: TGTGCCAGCAGGGCAGTGGGCGCGGGCAATCAGCCCCAGCATTTT.

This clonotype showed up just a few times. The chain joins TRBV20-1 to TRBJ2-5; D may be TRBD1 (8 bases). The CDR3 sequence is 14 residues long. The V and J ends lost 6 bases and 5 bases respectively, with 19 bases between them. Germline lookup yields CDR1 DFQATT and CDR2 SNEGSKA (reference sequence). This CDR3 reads CSAYRQGRAETQYF. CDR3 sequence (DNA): TGCAGTGCATACCGACAGGGGAGGGCGGAGACCCAGTACTTC.

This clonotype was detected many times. Here the CDR3 DNA reads TGTGCCTTCGAGAGCTCCTCCACAGATACGCAGTATTTT. It encodes CAFESSSTDTQYF. The gene calls are TRBV30 and TRBJ2-3; D is undetermined. This CDR3 spans 13 amino acids. The germline CDR1 and CDR2 sequences are GTSNPN and SVGIG (reference sequence). Trimming took off 7 bases at V and 2 bases at J, with 13 bases between the two ends.

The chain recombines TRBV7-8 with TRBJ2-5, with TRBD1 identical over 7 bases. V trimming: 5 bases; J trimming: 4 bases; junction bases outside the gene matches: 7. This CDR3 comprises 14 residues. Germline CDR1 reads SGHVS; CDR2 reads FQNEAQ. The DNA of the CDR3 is TGTGCCAGCAGCGACCGGACAGGTAGAGAGACCCAGTACTTC. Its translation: CASSDRTGRETQYF.

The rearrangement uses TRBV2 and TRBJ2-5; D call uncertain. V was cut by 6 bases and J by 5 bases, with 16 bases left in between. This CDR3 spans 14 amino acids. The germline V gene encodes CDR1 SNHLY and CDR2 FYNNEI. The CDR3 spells CASSENSEVETQYF. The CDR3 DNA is TGTGCCAGCAGCGAAAACTCAGAAGTGGAGACCCAGTACTTC. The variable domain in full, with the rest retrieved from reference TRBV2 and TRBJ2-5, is EPEVTQTPSHQVTQMGQEVILRCVPISNHLYFYWYRQILGQKVEFLVSFYNNEISEKSEIFDDQFSVERPDGSNFTLKIRSTKLEDSAMYFCASSENSEVETQYFGPGTRLLVL.

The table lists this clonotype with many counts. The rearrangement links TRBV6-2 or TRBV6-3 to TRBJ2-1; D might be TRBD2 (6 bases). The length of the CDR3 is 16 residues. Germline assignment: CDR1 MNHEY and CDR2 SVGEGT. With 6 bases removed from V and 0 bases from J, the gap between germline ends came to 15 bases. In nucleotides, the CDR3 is TGTGCCAGCAGCCCATGGAGCGGGCTCTCCTACAATGAGCAGTTCTTC. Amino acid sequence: CASSPWSGLSYNEQFF.

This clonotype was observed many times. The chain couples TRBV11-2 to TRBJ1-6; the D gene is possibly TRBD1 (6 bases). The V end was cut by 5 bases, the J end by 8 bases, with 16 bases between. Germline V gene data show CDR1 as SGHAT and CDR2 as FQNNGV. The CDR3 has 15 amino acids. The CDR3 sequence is CASSRRDNEDSPLHF. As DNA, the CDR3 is TGTGCCAGCAGCCGGAGGGACAACGAAGATTCACCCCTCCACTTT.

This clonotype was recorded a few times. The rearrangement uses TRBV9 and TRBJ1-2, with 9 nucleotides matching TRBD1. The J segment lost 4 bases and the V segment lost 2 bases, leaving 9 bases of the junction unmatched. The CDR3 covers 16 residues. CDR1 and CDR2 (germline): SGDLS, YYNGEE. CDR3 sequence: CASSVGTGKFSYGYTF. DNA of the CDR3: TGTGCCAGCAGCGTGGGGACAGGGAAATTTAGCTATGGCTACACCTTC.

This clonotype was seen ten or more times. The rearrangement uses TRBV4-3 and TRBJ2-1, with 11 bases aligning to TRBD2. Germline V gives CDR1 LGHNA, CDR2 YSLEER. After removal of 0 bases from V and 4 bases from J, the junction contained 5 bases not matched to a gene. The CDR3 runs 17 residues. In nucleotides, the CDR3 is TGCGCCAGCAGCCAAGATTTGAGGACTAGCGGGTACAATGAGCAGTTCTTC. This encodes CASSQDLRTSGYNEQFF.

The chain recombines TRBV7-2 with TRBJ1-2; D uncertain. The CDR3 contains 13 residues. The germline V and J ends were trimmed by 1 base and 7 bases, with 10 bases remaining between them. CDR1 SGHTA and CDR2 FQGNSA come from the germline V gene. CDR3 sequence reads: CASSLGGTGGYTF. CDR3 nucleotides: TGTGCCAGCAGCTTAGGGGGAACGGGTGGCTACACCTTC.

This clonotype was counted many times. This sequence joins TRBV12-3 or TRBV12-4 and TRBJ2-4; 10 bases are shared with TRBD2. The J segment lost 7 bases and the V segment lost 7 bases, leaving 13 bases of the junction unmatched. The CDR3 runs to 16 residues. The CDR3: CASNFGSSGGWNIQYF. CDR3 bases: TGTGCCAGCAATTTTGGGTCTAGCGGGGGCTGGAACATTCAGTACTTC.

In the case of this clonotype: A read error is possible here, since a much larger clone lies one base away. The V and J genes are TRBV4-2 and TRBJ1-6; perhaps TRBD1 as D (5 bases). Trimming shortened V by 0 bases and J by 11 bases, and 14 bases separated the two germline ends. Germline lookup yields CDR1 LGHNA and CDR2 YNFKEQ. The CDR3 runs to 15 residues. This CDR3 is CASSQEVGLGPPLHF. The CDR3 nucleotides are TGTGCCAGCAGCCAAGAAGTAGGGTTGGGGCCACCCCTCCACTTT.

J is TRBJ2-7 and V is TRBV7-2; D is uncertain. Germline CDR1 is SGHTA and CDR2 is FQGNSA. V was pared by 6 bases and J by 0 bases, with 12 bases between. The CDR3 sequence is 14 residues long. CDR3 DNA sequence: TGTGCCAGCAGTGCCCACAGCATCTCCTACGAGCAGTACGTC. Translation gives CASSAHSISYEQYV.

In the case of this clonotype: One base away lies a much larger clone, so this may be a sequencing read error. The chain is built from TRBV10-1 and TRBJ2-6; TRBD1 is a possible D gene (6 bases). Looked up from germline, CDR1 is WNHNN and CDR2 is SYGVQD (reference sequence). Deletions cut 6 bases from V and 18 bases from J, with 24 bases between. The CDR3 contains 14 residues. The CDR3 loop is CASSGRAGEQAQTF. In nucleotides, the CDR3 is TGCGCCAGCAGCGGTAGGGCAGGGGAACAGGCCCAGACTTTC.

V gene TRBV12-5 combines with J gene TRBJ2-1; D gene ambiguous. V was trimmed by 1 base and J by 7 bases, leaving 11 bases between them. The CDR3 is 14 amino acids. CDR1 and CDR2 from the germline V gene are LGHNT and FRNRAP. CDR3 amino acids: CASGLDQLANEQFF. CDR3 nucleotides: TGTGCTAGTGGTTTGGACCAACTTGCTAATGAGCAGTTCTTC. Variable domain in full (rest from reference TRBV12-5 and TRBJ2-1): DARVTQTPRHKVTEMGQEVTMRCQPILGHNTVFWYRQTMMQGLELLAYFRNRAPLDDSGMPKDRFSAEMPDATLATLKIQPSEPRDSAVYFCASGLDQLANEQFFGPGTRLTVL.

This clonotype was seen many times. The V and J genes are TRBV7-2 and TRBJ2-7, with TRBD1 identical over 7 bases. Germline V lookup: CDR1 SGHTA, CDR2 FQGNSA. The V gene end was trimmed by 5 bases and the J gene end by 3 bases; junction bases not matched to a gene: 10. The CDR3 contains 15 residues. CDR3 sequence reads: CASSTTRQGNYEQYF. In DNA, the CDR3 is TGTGCCAGCAGCACGACCCGACAGGGAAACTACGAGCAGTACTTC.